The subject of this entry is one T cell receptor beta chain. This receptor's antigen is unknown. No much larger clone exists at a distance of one base, and base qualities are not known. Focal radiation therapy combined with CTLA-4 blockade (ipilimumab) was tested in patients with chemo-refractory metastatic non-small-cell lung cancer. Receptor amplification or capture employed the immunoSEQ multiplex PCR assay. TCRdb re-hosts the immuneACCESS table, in-frame sequences only. Its copies lack some clones; in the studies checked, an unresolved V gene accounts for under half of them, and the cause for the rest is not known. The sample has tens of thousands of clones on record, approximately 66% of them singletons. Of the sample, under 5% falls within the top ten clones. This sample was included in a study of radiotherapy plus CTLA-4 blockade in lung cancer listed by TCRdb under 2018. For the wider study: Among the enrolled patients, under 20% had an objective response, and 31% reached disease control. What the work shows at the level of the full study, not this receptor alone: The strongest predictors of response, as reported, were early dynamic changes in blood T cell clones along with a rise in serum interferon-beta after radiation. After treatment with radiotherapy and ipilimumab, TCR clones that came from tumors expanded in the peripheral blood.

V loses 5 bases, J loses 4 bases, and the germline ends lie 14 bases apart. Measured from the cysteine to the phenylalanine, the CDR3 is 14 residues long. The kept DNA is CDR3 alone, 42 bases in frame from the first base. CDR1 and CDR2 are drawn from the germline V gene: MNHEY, SVGAGI. The chain is assembled from TRBV6-5 and TRBJ1-2; TRBD1 is a possible D gene, resting on 5 matching bases. The sequence derives from a human donor with non-small cell lung cancer who had stable disease on radiotherapy plus ipilimumab. Sequenced material: peripheral blood, taken from a patient treated with radiotherapy plus ipilimumab. The CDR3 sequence is CASSQQASGYGYTF. The DNA is TGTGCCAGCAGTCAACAGGCGTCGGGCTATGGCTACACCTTC.